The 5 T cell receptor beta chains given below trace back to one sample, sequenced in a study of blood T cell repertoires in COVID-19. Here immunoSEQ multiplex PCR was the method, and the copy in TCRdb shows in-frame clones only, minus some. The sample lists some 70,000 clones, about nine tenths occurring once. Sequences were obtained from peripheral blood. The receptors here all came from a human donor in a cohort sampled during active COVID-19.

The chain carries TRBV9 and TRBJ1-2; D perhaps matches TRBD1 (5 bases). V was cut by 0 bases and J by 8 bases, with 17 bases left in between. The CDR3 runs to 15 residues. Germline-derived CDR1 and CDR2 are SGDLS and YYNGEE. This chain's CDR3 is CASSVATGGEGGYTF. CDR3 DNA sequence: TGTGCCAGCAGCGTAGCTACAGGCGGGGAAGGGGGCTACACCTTC.

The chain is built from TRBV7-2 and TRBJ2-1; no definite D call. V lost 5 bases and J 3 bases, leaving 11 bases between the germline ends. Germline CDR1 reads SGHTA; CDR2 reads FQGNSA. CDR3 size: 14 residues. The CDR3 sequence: CASSRVDGYNEQFF. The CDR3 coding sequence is TGTGCCAGCAGCCGGGTCGATGGCTACAATGAGCAGTTCTTC. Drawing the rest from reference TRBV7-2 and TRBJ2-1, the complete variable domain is GAGVSQSPSNKVTEKGKDVELRCDPISGHTALYWYRQSLGQGLEFLIYFQGNSAPDKSGLPSDRFSAERTGGSVSTLTIQRTQQEDSAVYLCASSRVDGYNEQFFGPGTRLTVL.

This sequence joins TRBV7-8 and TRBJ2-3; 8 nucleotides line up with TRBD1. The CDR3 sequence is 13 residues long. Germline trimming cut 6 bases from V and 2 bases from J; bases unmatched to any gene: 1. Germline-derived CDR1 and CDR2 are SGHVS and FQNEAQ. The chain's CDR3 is CASRTGDTDTQYF. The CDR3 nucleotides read TGTGCCAGCAGGACAGGGGACACAGATACGCAGTATTTT.

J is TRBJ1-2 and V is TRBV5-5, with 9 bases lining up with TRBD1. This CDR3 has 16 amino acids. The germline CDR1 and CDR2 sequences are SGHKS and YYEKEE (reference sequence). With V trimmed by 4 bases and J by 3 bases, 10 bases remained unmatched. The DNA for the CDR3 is TGTGCCAGCAGCGGAAGACAGGGGGTGATAGACTATGGCTACACCTTC. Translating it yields CASSGRQGVIDYGYTF.

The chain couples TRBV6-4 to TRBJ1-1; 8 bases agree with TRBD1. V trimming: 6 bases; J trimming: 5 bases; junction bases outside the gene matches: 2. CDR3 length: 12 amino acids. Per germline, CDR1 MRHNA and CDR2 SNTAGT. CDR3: CASRRTGTEAFF. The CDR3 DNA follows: TGTGCCAGCAGAAGGACAGGGACTGAAGCTTTCTTT.